The 5 T cell receptor beta chains presented below share a single source sample, sequenced in a study of CXCR3-negative and CXCR3-positive naive CD8 T cells. All TRB cDNA libraries came from 5' RACE performed with UMI labels. Following a re-call of the 5' RACE reads, TCRdb has one entry per CDR3 protein and lacks DNA. The sample has fewer than 9,000 distinct CDR3 sequences. Sequences were obtained from naive CXCR3- CD8+ T cells from blood. Subset noted: CD45RO-CCR7+CD27+CD95- naive CD8+ T cells lacking CXCR3 (TNR3-). The receptors originated from a human donor in good health. Some clones in this sample may be carry-over from other donors' samples.

This clonotype is deemed medium-sized by its frequency. The chain couples TRBV6-5 to TRBJ2-3; TCRdb outputs TRBD1, but without DNA this stays unchecked. This CDR3 contains 17 residues. Germline CDR1 MNHEY, CDR2 SVGAGI. CDR3 protein: CASSYLRRDDSTDTQYF.

This clonotype is identified as medium-sized (0.01 to 0.1%) from frequency. The rearrangement uses TRBV29-1 and TRBJ2-3; TCRdb selects TRBD2, and the lack of DNA leaves this call unchecked. The germline gives CDR1 SQVTM, CDR2 ANQGSEA. The CDR3 loop spans 17 amino acids. The chain's CDR3 is CSVAGLAGVTLADTQYF.

V usage is TRBV12-3 or TRBV12-4 and J usage is TRBJ1-4. The CDR3 is 14 residues long. The CDR3 here is CASSALIAGELFFF.

The V and J genes are TRBV6-1 and TRBJ2-1; the TRBD1 assignment by TCRdb is unverifiable without DNA. CDR1 is MNHNS, CDR2 SASEGT, per germline. The CDR3 contains 13 residues. CDR3 in amino acids: CASSGPIGNEQFF.

V is TRBV6-6 and J is TRBJ2-7; with no DNA, the TCRdb D assignment of TRBD2 cannot be verified. Germline V gives CDR1 MNHNY, CDR2 SVGAGI (reference sequence). CDR3 length: 13 amino acids. CDR3: CASSYGPTARTDF.